This passage covers 9 T cell receptor beta chains from one sample sequenced in a study of PD-1 blockade in classical Hodgkin lymphoma. All patients relapsed after autologous stem cell transplantation, and brentuximab vedotin exposure varied. This table comes from immunoSEQ multiplex PCR, and its TCRdb copy is limited to in-frame clones, with some not included. The sample includes 40,000 to 50,000 clones, approximately 86% of them seen just once. Sample: peripheral blood mononuclear cells (PBMCs), taken before the second cycle of nivolumab. These receptors all come from a human donor with classical Hodgkin lymphoma.

The gene calls are TRBV27 and TRBJ1-2; 7 bases fit TRBD1. In germline, CDR1 is MNHEY, CDR2 SMNVEV (reference sequence). This CDR3 comprises 15 residues. The V segment lost 4 bases and the J segment 0 bases; nucleotides outside the gene matches: 5. The CDR3: CASSSQGFANYGYTF. For the CDR3, the DNA is TGTGCCAGCAGTTCACAGGGGTTCGCTAACTATGGCTACACCTTC.

The rearrangement joins TRBV27 to TRBJ2-4, with TRBD2 as a possible D gene (5 bases). Germline V gene lookup returns CDR1 MNHEY and CDR2 SMNVEV (reference sequence). The ends were cut back, 2 bases at V and 6 bases at J, with 11 bases in the middle. CDR3 size: 14 residues. The chain's CDR3 is CASSLRGLGNIQYF. As DNA, the CDR3 is TGTGCCAGCAGTTTACGGGGTCTAGGAAACATTCAGTACTTC.

The CDR3 coding sequence is TGCGCCAGCAGCTTAGGAGGGGTCACAACCGGGGAGCTGTTTTTT. Its protein product is CASSLGGVTTGELFF. This chain links TRBV5-1 with TRBJ2-2; D may be TRBD2 (6 bases). Germline values: CDR1 SGHRS, CDR2 YFSETQ. Trimming took 2 bases from V and 5 from J, leaving 13 bases between them. The CDR3 extends over 15 amino acids.

The rearrangement uses TRBV19 and TRBJ2-4, with D perhaps matching TRBD2 (5 bases). The CDR3 has 17 amino acids. CDR1 is LNHDA, CDR2 SQIVND, per germline (reference sequence). Trimming shortened V by 0 bases and J by 7 bases, and 19 bases separated the two germline ends. The CDR3 DNA is TGTGCCAGTAGTATAGATCAGCCGGGATCCTCTTACAACATTCAGTACTTC. It yields the protein CASSIDQPGSSYNIQYF. The full variable domain, with the rest looked up from reference TRBV19 and TRBJ2-4, is DGGITQSPKYLFRKEGQNVTLSCEQNLNHDAMYWYRQDPGQGLRLIYYSQIVNDFQKGDIAEGYSVSREKKESFPLTVTSAQKNPTAFYLCASSIDQPGSSYNIQYFGAGTRLSVL.

V gene TRBV28 combines with J gene TRBJ1-5; 8 bases line up with TRBD1. Trimming at V came to 3 bases and at J to 2 bases, leaving 18 bases not matched to a gene. Germline V CDR1 and CDR2: MDHEN, SYDVKM. This CDR3 region has 20 residues. CDR3 region: CASSFSSRTGRILGNQPQHF. CDR3 in DNA: TGTGCCAGCAGTTTCAGCTCCAGGACAGGGCGGATTTTGGGCAATCAGCCCCAGCATTTT.

This chain connects TRBV7-6 to TRBJ1-5; 7 bases are shared with TRBD1. Germline V CDR1 and CDR2: SGHVS, FNYEAQ. The length of the CDR3 is 17 residues. The trim removed 4 bases at V and 0 bases at J, leaving 9 bases unmatched. This chain's CDR3 is CASSWGTARYSNQPQHF. The DNA of the CDR3 is TGTGCCAGCAGCTGGGGGACAGCCAGATATAGCAATCAGCCCCAGCATTTT. Combining the CDR3 with reference TRBV7-6 and TRBJ1-5 gives the whole variable domain GAGVSQSPRYKVTKRGQDVALRCDPISGHVSLYWYRQALGQGPEFLTYFNYEAQQDKSGLPNDRFSAERPEGSISTLTIQRTEQRDSAMYRCASSWGTARYSNQPQHFGDGTRLSIL.

The V and J genes are TRBV7-9 and TRBJ2-7; 11 nucleotides match TRBD1. CDR3 length: 16 amino acids. Trimming cost V 5 bases and J 4 bases; bases outside gene matches: 10. In germline, CDR1 is SEHNR, CDR2 FQNEAQ (reference sequence). CDR3 in amino acids: CASSHPRTGGSYEQYF. CDR3 nucleotides: TGTGCCAGCAGCCACCCCCGGACAGGGGGCTCGTACGAGCAGTACTTC. Full variable domain (remainder filled in from reference TRBV7-9 and TRBJ2-7): DTGVSQNPRHKITKRGQNVTFRCDPISEHNRLYWYRQTLGQGPEFLTYFQNEAQLEKSRLLSDRFSAERPKGSFSTLEIQRTEQGDSAMYLCASSHPRTGGSYEQYFGPGTRLTVT.

This clone was detected once. V is TRBV7-6 and J is TRBJ2-2, with D uncertain. The germline V and J ends were trimmed by 5 bases and 5 bases, with 9 bases remaining between them. CDR1 SGHVS and CDR2 FNYEAQ come from the germline V gene. This CDR3 contains 13 residues. The CDR3: CASSPRGTGELFF. In DNA, the CDR3 is TGTGCCAGCAGCCCTCGCGGTACCGGGGAGCTGTTTTTT. Full variable domain (remainder filled in from reference TRBV7-6 and TRBJ2-2): GAGVSQSPRYKVTKRGQDVALRCDPISGHVSLYWYRQALGQGPEFLTYFNYEAQQDKSGLPNDRFSAERPEGSISTLTIQRTEQRDSAMYRCASSPRGTGELFFGEGSRLTVL.

The chain recombines TRBV19 with TRBJ2-6; no firm D call. Trimming shortened V by 5 bases and J by 1 base, and 9 bases separated the two germline ends. The CDR3 spans 15 residues. Per the germline V gene, CDR1 is LNHDA and CDR2 is SQIVND (reference sequence). CDR3 nucleotides: TGTGCCAGTAGTCCTCCCGAATCTGGGGCCAACGTCCTGACTTTC. Translating gives CASSPPESGANVLTF. Variable domain in full (rest from reference TRBV19 and TRBJ2-6): DGGITQSPKYLFRKEGQNVTLSCEQNLNHDAMYWYRQDPGQGLRLIYYSQIVNDFQKGDIAEGYSVSREKKESFPLTVTSAQKNPTAFYLCASSPPESGANVLTFGAGSRLTVL.